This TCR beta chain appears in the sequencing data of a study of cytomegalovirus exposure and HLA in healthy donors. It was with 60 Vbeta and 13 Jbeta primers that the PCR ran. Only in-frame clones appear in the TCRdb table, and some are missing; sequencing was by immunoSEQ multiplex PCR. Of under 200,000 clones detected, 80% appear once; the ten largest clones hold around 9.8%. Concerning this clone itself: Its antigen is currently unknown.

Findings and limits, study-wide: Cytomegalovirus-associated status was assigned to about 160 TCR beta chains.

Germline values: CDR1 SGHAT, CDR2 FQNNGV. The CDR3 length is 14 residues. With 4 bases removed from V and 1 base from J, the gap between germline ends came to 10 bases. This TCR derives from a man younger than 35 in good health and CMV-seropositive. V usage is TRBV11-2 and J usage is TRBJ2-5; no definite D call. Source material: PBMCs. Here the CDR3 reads CASSSRQVQETQYF. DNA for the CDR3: TGTGCCAGCAGCTCGCGGCAAGTCCAAGAGACCCAGTACTTC.